This T cell receptor (beta chain) appears in the sequencing data of a study of regulatory T cells in long-lasting Graves disease. Specified time point: newly diagnosed GD, antithyroid drugs for less than 3 months. PBMC-derived RNA was used for the TCR library. Study-wide points: The persistent group shared 2,500 to 3,000 public clonotypes, more than the approximately 930 shared by new patients. The small sample size may have reduced accuracy.

This clonotype was observed a handful of times. The antigen remains undetermined. The authors built TCR beta libraries using iRepertoire HTBI primers and Arm-PCR of CDR3 regions. Each CDR3 protein gets one entry after TCRdb re-called the multiplex PCR reads with MiXCR. Of around 420,000 distinct CDR3 sequences in the sample, around 16% were seen once. This same sample was also taken into another study, of T cells in Graves' hyperthyroidism and ophthalmopathy. That work states: The HTBI set primed first-round TCR CDR3 RT-PCR.

Sequenced material: peripheral blood mononuclear cells (PBMCs), taken at new diagnosis, from a patient treated with antithyroid drugs. The TCR was taken from a middle-aged woman with Graves disease.

CDR3 sequence (DNA): TGTGCCAGCAGCTTAGTCAGGGGTAGGCAAGAGACCCAGTACTTC. It yields the protein CASSLVRGRQETQYF. The chain recombines TRBV7-6 with TRBJ2-5; possibly TRBD1 for D (6 bases). The CDR3 contains 15 residues. Per the germline V gene, CDR1 is SGHVS and CDR2 is FNYEAQ. The V end lost 1 base, the J end lost 2 bases, and 11 bases lay between the germline ends.